This paragraph covers one T cell receptor (beta chain) sequence. The CDR3 runs 15 residues. Trimming shortened V by 1 base and J by 0 bases, and 7 bases separated the two germline ends. The germline V gene encodes CDR1 SNHLY and CDR2 FYNNEI. The sample originates from a study of T cells in tumors after PD-1 blockade. Overall study context: Excluded were patients with checkpoint blockade, immunosuppressants, or radiotherapy or other anti-cancer therapy within 4 weeks.

Sequencing was performed with immunoSEQ multiplex PCR; in TCRdb, only in-frame clones are kept and a portion is missing. The table has 60,000 or so clones, roughly 77% seen once. The clonotype originates from a human donor with basal cell carcinoma. The chain is built from TRBV2 and TRBJ1-5; D is ambiguous. Sequenced here: PBMCs, sampled before anti-PD-1 treatment. CDR3 DNA sequence: TGTGCCAGCAGTGAAGGGACCGTTAGCAATCAGCCCCAGCATTTT. Amino acid sequence: CASSEGTVSNQPQHF.